These 6 T cell receptor beta chains originate from one sample sequenced in a study of control samples from healthy donors and cancer patients. Measured with immunoSEQ multiplex PCR; TCRdb has only the in-frame clones, and not every one. The profile shows 170,000 or so clones, about 94% of them singletons. Sequenced input: blood. Every receptor here comes from a woman aged 40 to 50 in good health.

This clone was seen only once. A much larger clone is a single base away; this may be a read error. The sample contains more than one DNA sequence encoding this CDR3. This rearrangement joins TRBV6-5 to TRBJ1-1; D remains unclear. Germline CDR1 MNHEY, CDR2 SVGAGI. This CDR3 has 15 residues. Trimming shortened V by 0 bases and J by 2 bases, and 10 bases separated the two germline ends. The CDR3 coding sequence is TGTGCCAGCAGTTACTCGAAGGCAGTAAACACTGAAGCTTTCTTT. Its translation is CASSYSKAVNTEAFF.

The count of this clone is one. The chain recombines TRBV5-1 with TRBJ1-6; perhaps TRBD1 as D (5 bases). The CDR3 has 16 amino acids. The V gene's germline CDR1 is SGHRS and CDR2 YFSETQ. V was shortened by 4 bases and J by 8 bases, with 19 bases between the two germline ends. The CDR3 reads CASSLGGRLGDSPLHF. CDR3 coding DNA: TGCGCCAGCAGCCTGGGAGGACGCCTGGGGGATTCACCCCTCCACTTT.

This chain connects TRBV27 to TRBJ2-7; 8 nucleotides match TRBD2. The CDR3 has 14 residues. Germline loops: CDR1 MNHEY, CDR2 SMNVEV (reference sequence). V gave up 5 bases and J gave up 9 bases; unmatched junction bases: 12. CDR3 region: CASSPGLESRWQYF. DNA for the CDR3: TGTGCCAGCAGTCCGGGACTAGAAAGTCGGTGGCAGTACTTC.

This rearrangement joins TRBV9 to TRBJ2-1; a weak D match, TRBD1 (6 bases). Trimming cost V 0 bases and J 7 bases, with 14 bases left between them. Germline V CDR1 and CDR2: SGDLS, YYNGEE. There are 15 residues in the CDR3. For the CDR3, the DNA is TGTGCCAGCAGCGTAGACATACAGGGATGGAATGAGCAGTTCTTC. Translating it yields CASSVDIQGWNEQFF.

The CDR3, as DNA: TGTGCCAGCAGCCAAGCAGGGGGCCCAGGAGGTGAGACCCAGTACTTC. Translating gives CASSQAGGPGGETQYF. V and J are TRBV3-1 (or the pseudogene TRBV3-2) and TRBJ2-5; 8 bases are a match to TRBD1. This CDR3 comprises 16 residues. Trimming at V came to 1 base and at J to 5 bases, leaving 9 bases not matched to a gene. Germline V gene data show CDR1 as LGHDT and CDR2 as YNNKEL (reference sequence).

The rearrangement links TRBV5-8 to TRBJ2-7, with TRBD1 matching over 9 bases. The germline gives CDR1 SGHTS, CDR2 YDEGEE. V lost 1 base, J lost 1 base, and 6 bases stayed unmatched. The CDR3 covers 16 residues. CDR3 nucleotides: TGTGCCAGCAGCTTGCTTGGACAGGGGCATTCCTACGAGCAGTACTTC. This codes for CASSLLGQGHSYEQYF.